Below, one T cell receptor beta chain is given with its context. TCRdb's table, derived via immunoSEQ multiplex PCR, lists solely in-frame clones and lacks some. In the table there are roughly 56,000 clones, around 88% of which are singletons. V shed 0 bases and J shed 8 bases, with 13 bases lying between them. Germline values: CDR1 WSHSY, CDR2 SAAADI. This CDR3 has 15 residues. These data come from a study of blood T cell repertoires in COVID-19. The chain recombines TRBV10-2 with TRBJ1-4, with D possibly matching TRBD1 (6 bases). What was sequenced was peripheral blood. The clonotype was recovered from a human donor in a cohort sampled during active COVID-19. The CDR3 DNA follows: TGCGCCAGCAGTGAGTCGATGGGGGCTAGAGAAAAACTGTTTTTT. Translated: CASSESMGAREKLFF.